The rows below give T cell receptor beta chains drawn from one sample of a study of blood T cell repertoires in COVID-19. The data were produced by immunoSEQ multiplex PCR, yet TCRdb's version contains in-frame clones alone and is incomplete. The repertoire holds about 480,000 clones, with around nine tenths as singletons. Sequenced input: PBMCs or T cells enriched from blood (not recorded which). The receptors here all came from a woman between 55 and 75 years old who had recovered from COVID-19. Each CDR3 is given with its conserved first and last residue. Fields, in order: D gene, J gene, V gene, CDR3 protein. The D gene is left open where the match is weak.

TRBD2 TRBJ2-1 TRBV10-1 CASSATSDYNEQFF
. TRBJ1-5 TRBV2 CASSPGRGNQPQHF
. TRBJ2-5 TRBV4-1 CASSQDRDGETQYF
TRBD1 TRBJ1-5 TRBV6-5 CASSLTGTNPQHF
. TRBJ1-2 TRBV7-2 CASSLVSGANYGYTF
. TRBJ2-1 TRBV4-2 CASSQGGEHNEQFF
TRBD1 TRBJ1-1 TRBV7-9 CASSLGTGGDTEAFF
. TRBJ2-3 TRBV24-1 CATSRTISTDTQYF
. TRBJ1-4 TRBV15 CATSRDRNEKLFF
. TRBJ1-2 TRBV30 CAWTSTGNYGYTF
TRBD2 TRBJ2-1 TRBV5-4 CASSLARGASNEQFF
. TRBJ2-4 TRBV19 CASSWSAGVAKNIQYF
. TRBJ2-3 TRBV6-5 CASSYSRVSTDTQYF
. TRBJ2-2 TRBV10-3 CAISYRDRAGELFF
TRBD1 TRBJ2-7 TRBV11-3 CASSAGQGMPYEQYF
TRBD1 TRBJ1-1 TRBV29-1 CSDRQGNTEAFF
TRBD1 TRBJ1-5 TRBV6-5 CASSYGTGGDQPQHF
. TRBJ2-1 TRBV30 CAWSRLGGGLYNEQFF
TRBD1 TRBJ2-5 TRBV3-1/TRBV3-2 CASSQGSGGVETQYF
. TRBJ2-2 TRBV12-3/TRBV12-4 CASGGTYTGELFF
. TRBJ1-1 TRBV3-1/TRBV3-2 CASSQVGDTEAFF
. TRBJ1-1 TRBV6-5 CASTPSRRGTTEAFF
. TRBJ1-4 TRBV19 CASSKGVQQELFF
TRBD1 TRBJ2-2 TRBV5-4 CASRRGQGTNTGELFF
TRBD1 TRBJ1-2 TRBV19 CASRTGQGNYGYTF
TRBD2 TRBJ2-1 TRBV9 CASSPRGDYNEQFF
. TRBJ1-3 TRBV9 CASSERQVEGNTIYF
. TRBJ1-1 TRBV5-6 CASSSGIMNTEAFF
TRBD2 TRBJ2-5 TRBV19 CASSREGQETQYF
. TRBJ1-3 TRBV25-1 CASSEGGADSGNTIYF
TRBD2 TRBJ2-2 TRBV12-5 CASGLKSWGPGLDLTGELFF
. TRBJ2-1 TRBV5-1 CASSSGFQSSYNEQFF
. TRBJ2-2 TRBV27 CASSLVGVGELFF
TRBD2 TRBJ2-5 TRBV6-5 CASSSGTSGVIETQYF
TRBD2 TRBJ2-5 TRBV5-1 CASSFLGGQETQYF
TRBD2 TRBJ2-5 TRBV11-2 CASSLLAGLGETQYF
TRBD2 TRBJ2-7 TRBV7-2 CASSPLAGGLNEQYF
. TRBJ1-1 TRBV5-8 CASILSVGAQNTEAFF
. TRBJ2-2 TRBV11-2 CASSWRRQANTGELFF
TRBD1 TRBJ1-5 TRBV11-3 CASSLQGDQPQHF
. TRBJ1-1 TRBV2 CASQDSLGSVGTEAFF
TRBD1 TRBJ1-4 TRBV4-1 CASSQKTGGLTNEKLFF
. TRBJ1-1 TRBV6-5 CASSYSRATPNTEAFF
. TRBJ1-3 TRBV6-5 CASTRAGRGNTIYF
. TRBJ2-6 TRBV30 CAWTIEGSGANVLTF
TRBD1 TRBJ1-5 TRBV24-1 CATSDSTGGINQPQHF
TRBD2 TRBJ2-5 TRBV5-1 CASSLVPLAGQETQYF
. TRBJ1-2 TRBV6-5 CASSYSMWGGYGYTF
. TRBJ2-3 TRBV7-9 CASSPSLDFTDTQYF
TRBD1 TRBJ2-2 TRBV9 CASTRTGAGELFF
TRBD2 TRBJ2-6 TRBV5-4 CASSLWGRGVFSGANVLTF
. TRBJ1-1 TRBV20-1 CSASPSGNAEAFF
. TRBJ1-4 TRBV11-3 CASTPGGRGVELTNEKLFF